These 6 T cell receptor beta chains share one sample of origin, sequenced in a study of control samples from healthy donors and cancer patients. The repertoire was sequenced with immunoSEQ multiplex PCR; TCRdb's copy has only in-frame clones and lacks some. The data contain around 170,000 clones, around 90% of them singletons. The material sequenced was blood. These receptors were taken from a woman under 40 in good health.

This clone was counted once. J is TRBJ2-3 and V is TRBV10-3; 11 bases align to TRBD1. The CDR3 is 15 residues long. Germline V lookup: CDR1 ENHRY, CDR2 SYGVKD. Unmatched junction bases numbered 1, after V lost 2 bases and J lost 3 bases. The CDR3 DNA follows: TGTGCCATCAGTGAGGGGACAGGGGGTACAGATACGCAGTATTTT. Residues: CAISEGTGGTDTQYF.

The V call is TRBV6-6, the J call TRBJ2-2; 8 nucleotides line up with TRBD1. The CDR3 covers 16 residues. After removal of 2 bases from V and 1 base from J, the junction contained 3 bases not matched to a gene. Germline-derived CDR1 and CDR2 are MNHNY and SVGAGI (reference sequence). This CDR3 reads CASSYRDRMNTGELFF. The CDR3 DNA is TGTGCCAGCAGTTACCGGGACAGGATGAACACCGGGGAGCTGTTTTTT.

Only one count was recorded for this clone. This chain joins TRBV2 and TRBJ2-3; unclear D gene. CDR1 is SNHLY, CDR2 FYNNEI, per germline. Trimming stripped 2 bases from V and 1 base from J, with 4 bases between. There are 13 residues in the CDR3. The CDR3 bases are TGTGCCAGCAGTGAAATAGGCACAGATACGCAGTATTTT. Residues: CASSEIGTDTQYF. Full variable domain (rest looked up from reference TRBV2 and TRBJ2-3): EPEVTQTPSHQVTQMGQEVILRCVPISNHLYFYWYRQILGQKVEFLVSFYNNEISEKSEIFDDQFSVERPDGSNFTLKIRSTKLEDSAMYFCASSEIGTDTQYFGPGTRLTVL.

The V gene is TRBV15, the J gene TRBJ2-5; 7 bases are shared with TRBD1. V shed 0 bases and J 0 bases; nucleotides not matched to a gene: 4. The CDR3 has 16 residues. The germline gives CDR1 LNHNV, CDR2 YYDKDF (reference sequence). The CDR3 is CATSRDRQGDQETQYF. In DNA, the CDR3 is TGTGCCACCAGCAGAGATAGGCAGGGGGACCAAGAGACCCAGTACTTC.

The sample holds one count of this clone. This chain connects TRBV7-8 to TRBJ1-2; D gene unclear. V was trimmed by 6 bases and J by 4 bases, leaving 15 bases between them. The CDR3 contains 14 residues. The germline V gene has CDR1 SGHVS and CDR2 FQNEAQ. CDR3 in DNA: TGTGCCAGCAGACCCGCGGGGAGGGTCTATGGCTACACCTTC. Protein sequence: CASRPAGRVYGYTF.

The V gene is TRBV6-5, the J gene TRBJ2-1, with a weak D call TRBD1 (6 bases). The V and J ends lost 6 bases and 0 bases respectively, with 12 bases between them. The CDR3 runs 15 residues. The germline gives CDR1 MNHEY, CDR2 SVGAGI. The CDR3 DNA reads TGTGCCAGCAGCCGGACAGCACGCTCCTACAATGAGCAGTTCTTC. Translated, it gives CASSRTARSYNEQFF.